Shown below are 18 T cell receptor beta chains from a single sample sequenced in a study of regulatory T cells in long-lasting Graves disease. Both iRepertoire HTBI primers and Arm-PCR of CDR3 regions were used to build the TCR beta libraries. Each CDR3 protein gets one entry after TCRdb re-called the multiplex PCR reads with MiXCR. This table holds about 540,000 distinct CDR3 sequences, approximately 13% found once. Time point indicated: newly diagnosed GD, antithyroid drugs for less than 3 months. Extracted RNA from PBMCs served as the source of the TCR library. The sample was also reused in another study, on T cells in Graves' hyperthyroidism and ophthalmopathy.

The sequences come from peripheral blood mononuclear cells (PBMCs), collected at new diagnosis, from a patient treated with antithyroid drugs. Receptors were obtained from a man aged 25-40 years with Graves disease.

In its sample, this clonotype was seen a few times. CDR3 in amino acids: CASSLGGAGTMNTEAFF. The CDR3 DNA reads TGCGCCAGCTCCCTGGGAGGGGCAGGGACCATGAACACTGAAGCTTTCTTT. V is TRBV5-1 and J is TRBJ1-1; TRBD1 is a possible D gene (5 bases). Looked up from germline, CDR1 is SGHRS and CDR2 is YFSETQ. This CDR3 is 17 amino acids long. Trimming took 7 bases from V and 0 from J, leaving 22 bases between them.

The sample holds many counts of this clonotype. The CDR3 here is CSAKPGTGANVLTF. The CDR3, as DNA: TGCAGTGCTAAGCCGGGAACTGGGGCCAACGTCCTGACTTTC. V usage is TRBV20-1 and J usage is TRBJ2-6, with D possibly TRBD2 on 5 matching bases. Trimming shortened V by 4 bases and J by 2 bases, and 9 bases separated the two germline ends. Per the germline V gene, CDR1 is DFQATT and CDR2 is SNEGSKA (reference sequence). The CDR3 totals 14 residues.

This clonotype turned up a few times. The chain joins TRBV25-1 to TRBJ2-1; TRBD1 is a possible D gene (7 bases). The V gene's germline CDR1 is MGHDK and CDR2 SYGVNS. The CDR3 covers 12 residues. Trimming removed 11 bases from V and 6 bases from J, with 14 bases in between. The CDR3 protein is CAAGPGGNEQFF. The CDR3 bases are TGTGCCGCGGGGCCAGGGGGCAATGAGCAGTTCTTC.

This clonotype has at least ten counts. This chain links TRBV5-5 with TRBJ2-5; weak D call: TRBD2 (5 bases). Germline CDR1 SGHKS, CDR2 YYEKEE (reference sequence). The CDR3 totals 16 residues. The V end lost 0 bases, the J end lost 5 bases, and 17 bases lay between the germline ends. In DNA, the CDR3 is TGTGCCAGCAGCTTGGCCCCGACTTACTCGGGGGAGACCCAGTACTTC. It specifies CASSLAPTYSGETQYF. Drawing the rest from reference TRBV5-5 and TRBJ2-5, the complete variable domain is DAGVTQSPTHLIKTRGQQVTLRCSPISGHKSVSWYQQVLGQGPQFIFQYYEKEERGRGNFPDRFSARQFPNYSSELNVNALLLGDSALYLCASSLAPTYSGETQYFGPGTRLLVL.

With respect to this clonotype: The junction shows a germline mismatch at one end, possibly a read error. The chain carries TRBV18 and TRBJ2-3; D might be TRBD2 (6 bases). Germline lookup yields CDR1 KGHSH and CDR2 LQKENI. The CDR3 extends over 15 amino acids. The CDR3 loop is CASSISGASTDAQYF. The CDR3, as DNA: TGTGCCAGCTCAATTAGCGGAGCTAGCACAGATGCGCAGTATTTT.

At least ten counts were recorded for this clonotype. V is TRBV24-1 and J is TRBJ2-2, with TRBD1 identical over 8 bases. The CDR3 is 17 amino acids. The V and J ends lost 4 bases and 5 bases, in that order; junction bases with no gene match: 11. Germline V CDR1 and CDR2: KGHDR, SFDVKD. The CDR3 DNA sequence: TGTGCCACCAGTGACTTGACCGGGACAGGTGGTACCGGGGAGCTGTTTTTT. Its protein product is CATSDLTGTGGTGELFF.

There are many counts of this clonotype. V and J are TRBV5-1 and TRBJ1-2; D is possibly TRBD1 (5 bases). V was cut by 0 bases and J by 4 bases, with 13 bases left in between. There are 15 residues in the CDR3. Germline CDR1 reads SGHRS; CDR2 reads YFSETQ. The CDR3 region is CASSLGGMRSYGYTF. Here the CDR3 DNA reads TGCGCCAGCAGCTTGGGGGGGATGAGAAGCTATGGCTACACCTTC.

The chain couples TRBV19 to TRBJ1-2; the D is unclear. The CDR3 runs to 15 residues. CDR1 and CDR2 from the germline V gene are LNHDA and SQIVND (reference sequence). Trimming stripped 2 bases from V and 4 bases from J, with 14 bases between. CDR3 loop: CASSITPGFGYGYTF. The CDR3 nucleotides are TGTGCCAGTAGTATAACGCCGGGATTCGGCTATGGCTACACCTTC.

At least ten counts were recorded for this clonotype. The chain has TRBV29-1 and TRBJ2-3, with no clear D. V dropped 1 base and J dropped 0 bases, with 11 bases sitting between them. The CDR3 has 15 residues. Per the germline V gene, CDR1 is SQVTM and CDR2 is ANQGSEA. The CDR3, as DNA: TGCAGCGTTGAAGGACACGTCGGTAGCACAGATACGCAGTATTTT. Its translation: CSVEGHVGSTDTQYF.

At least ten counts were recorded for this clonotype. The V call is TRBV2, the J call TRBJ2-2, with D tentatively TRBD2 (6 bases). Per the germline V gene, CDR1 is SNHLY and CDR2 is FYNNEI. Trimming left V 6 bases short and J 6 bases short, with 20 bases between. The CDR3 is made up of 16 amino acids. In DNA, the CDR3 is TGTGCCAGCAGGAAAGGGAGGAGGAAGGAGGCCGGGGAGCTGTTTTTT. It specifies CASRKGRRKEAGELFF.

The sample holds many counts of this clonotype. The CDR3 bases are TGTGCCAGCAGCGGACTAGCGGGAGGTCACGGGGAGCTGTTTTTT. Amino acids: CASSGLAGGHGELFF. The gene calls are TRBV12-3 or TRBV12-4 and TRBJ2-2, with 14 bases lining up with TRBD2. The V and J ends lost 6 bases and 7 bases, in that order; junction bases with no gene match: 4. The CDR3 is 15 amino acids.

CDR3: CASRPGRNTGELFF. The CDR3 nucleotides read TGTGCCAGCAGACCTGGACGGAACACCGGGGAGCTGTTTTTT. This chain uses TRBV13 with TRBJ2-2; no firm D call. Per germline, CDR1 PRHDT and CDR2 FYEKMQ (reference sequence). V gave up 6 bases and J gave up 1 base, with 9 bases separating them. This CDR3 has 14 amino acids.

The chain joins TRBV3-1 to TRBJ2-5; weak D call: TRBD1 (5 bases). The CDR3 runs to 13 residues. V dropped 0 bases and J dropped 7 bases, with 9 bases sitting between them. Germline CDR1 reads LGHDT; CDR2 reads YNNKEL (reference sequence). The CDR3 is CASSQEGRRTQYF. The CDR3 region has the DNA TGTGCCAGCAGCCAAGAGGGGCGGCGGACCCAGTACTTC.

This clonotype appeared many times. V gene TRBV5-5 combines with J gene TRBJ2-5; D ambiguous. Germline V lookup: CDR1 SGHKS, CDR2 YYEKEE (reference sequence). The CDR3 has 13 residues. Trimming removed 1 base from V and 1 base from J, with 5 bases in between. CDR3 sequence: CASSLFPQETQYF. The DNA of the CDR3 is TGTGCCAGCAGCTTGTTTCCCCAAGAGACCCAGTACTTC.

The table lists this clonotype with many counts. A read error may produce the germline difference seen at one junction end. This sequence joins TRBV7-2 and TRBJ2-1; D is ambiguous. Looked up from germline, CDR1 is SGHTA and CDR2 is FQGNSA. The CDR3 consists of 12 residues. CDR3 sequence (DNA): TGTGCCAGCAGTTTAGCCCGAGGTGAGCAGTTCTTC. Translation gives CASSLARGEQFF.

The chain links TRBV20-1 to TRBJ2-3; 13 nucleotides match TRBD2. V was clipped by 2 bases and J by 5 bases; unmatched bases: 7. Germline assignment: CDR1 DFQATT and CDR2 SNEGSKA (reference sequence). The CDR3 is 16 amino acids. This CDR3 reads CSARILAGGLEDTQYF. CDR3 bases: TGCAGTGCTAGAATACTAGCGGGAGGGTTGGAAGATACGCAGTATTTT.

This clonotype was detected many times. V usage is TRBV6-1 and J usage is TRBJ2-7; TRBD2 matches 11 bases. This CDR3 spans 12 amino acids. J was trimmed by 3 bases and V by 10 bases; bases with no gene match: 2. Germline lookup yields CDR1 MNHNS and CDR2 SASEGT. CDR3 sequence (DNA): TGTGCCACAGGACTAGCGGGCTACGAGCAGTACTTC. It translates to CATGLAGYEQYF.

Many counts were recorded for this clonotype. The chain carries TRBV20-1 and TRBJ1-1; D remains unclear. The germline CDR1 and CDR2 sequences are DFQATT and SNEGSKA (reference sequence). This CDR3 comprises 14 residues. CDR3 protein: CSVAGWSSNTEAFF. CDR3 nucleotide sequence: TGCAGCGTCGCGGGGTGGAGTTCAAACACTGAAGCTTTCTTT.